These 28 T cell receptor beta chains came from one sample sequenced in a study of regulatory T cells in long-lasting Graves disease. According to the study, TCR beta libraries were built with iRepertoire HTBI primers and CDR3-region Arm-PCR. TCRdb reprocessed the multiplex PCR reads via MiXCR and lists one record per CDR3 protein. Found here are around 460,000 distinct CDR3 sequences, 20% to 25% of them singletons; the top ten hold about 12%. This sample's time point: persistent/refractory GD, antithyroid drugs over 5 years with positive TRAb. The TCR library was made from RNA extracted from PBMCs. The sample in question was peripheral blood mononuclear cells (PBMCs), obtained when the disease was refractory, from a patient treated with antithyroid drugs. All receptors derive from a female donor with Graves disease.

Comment on this clonotype: One base away lies a much larger clone, so this may be a sequencing read error. The CDR3 does not end in the conserved phenylalanine or tryptophan, so this is likely a read error. This chain uses TRBV27 with TRBJ2-1, with TRBD2 identical over 11 bases. Germline CDR1 is MNHEY and CDR2 is SMNVEV (reference sequence). This CDR3 contains 16 residues. The ends lost 6 bases at V and 6 bases at J; junction bases unmatched: 10. CDR3 nucleotides: TGTGCCAGCAGGCCCTTACTAGCGGGAGTGCGCAATGAGCAGTTCCTC. This gives the protein CASRPLLAGVRNEQFL.

The gene calls are TRBV12-3 or TRBV12-4 and TRBJ2-7; no definite D call. The CDR3 extends over 13 amino acids. V was trimmed by 2 bases and J by 4 bases, leaving 9 bases between them. CDR3 sequence (DNA): TGTGCCAGCAGTTTACCCAACAAGTACGAGCAGTACTTC. Translated: CASSLPNKYEQYF.

As to this clonotype: A single base separates this from a much larger clone, so it may be a read error. This CDR3 fails to terminate in the conserved phenylalanine or tryptophan, so it likely reflects a read error. The chain employs TRBV19 and TRBJ1-2, with D hard to call. The germline V and J ends were trimmed by 9 bases and 1 base, with 12 bases remaining between them. The CDR3 loop spans 13 amino acids. CDR1 is LNHDA and CDR2 is SQIVND in the germline V gene (reference sequence). CDR3 region: CASTLDGNYGYTS. The CDR3 coding sequence is TGTGCCAGCACCTTGGACGGTAACTATGGCTACACCTCC.

This chain joins TRBV20-1 and TRBJ2-7; TRBD2 aligns across 9 bases. The CDR3 totals 14 residues. The junction had 9 bases not matched to a gene; V was cut back by 5 bases and J by 4 bases. Germline CDR1 reads DFQATT; CDR2 reads SNEGSKA (reference sequence). Here the CDR3 DNA reads TGCAGTGCTGGGAGGGGTAGCGGGAGATACGAGCAGTACTTC. Its translation is CSAGRGSGRYEQYF.

The chain has TRBV5-1 and TRBJ1-6; D is unclear. The CDR3 covers 14 residues. V was shortened by 1 base and J by 8 bases, with 10 bases between the two germline ends. Germline V CDR1 and CDR2: SGHRS, YFSETQ. In DNA form, the CDR3 reads TGCGCCAGCAGCTTGACCCCTCGCGATTCACCCCTCCACTTT. Amino acid sequence: CASSLTPRDSPLHF.

There are many counts of this clonotype. This chain joins TRBV6-1 and TRBJ1-2, with D perhaps matching TRBD1 (6 bases). Between the trimmed V and J ends, which lost 1 base and 8 bases, there was a span of 14 bases. Germline V gene sequence: CDR1 MNHNS, CDR2 SASEGT. The CDR3 length is 14 residues. The DNA for the CDR3 is TGTGCCAGCAGTGAAGTGGGGGCAGTGAGAGGCTACACCTTC. Its translation is CASSEVGAVRGYTF.

CDR3 DNA sequence: TGTGCCAGTATTGTCCTAGCGACAGGGTTCTACGAGCAGTACTTC. It is translated as CASIVLATGFYEQYF. This chain links TRBV19 with TRBJ2-7; D is possibly TRBD1 (7 bases). The germline V gene has CDR1 LNHDA and CDR2 SQIVND (reference sequence). The germline V and J ends were trimmed by 7 bases and 3 bases, with 19 bases remaining between them. The CDR3 is 15 residues long. The full variable domain, in which reference TRBV19 and TRBJ2-7 provide the parts outside the CDR3, is DGGITQSPKYLFRKEGQNVTLSCEQNLNHDAMYWYRQDPGQGLRLIYYSQIVNDFQKGDIAEGYSVSREKKESFPLTVTSAQKNPTAFYLCASIVLATGFYEQYFGPGTRLTVT.

In this sample, this clonotype turned up a few times. The CDR3 sequence: CASSQAPIYEQYF. The CDR3 bases are TGTGCCAGCAGCCAAGCCCCGATCTACGAGCAGTACTTC. This chain links TRBV9 with TRBJ2-7; the D is unclear. Trimming removed 4 bases at V and 3 bases at J, with 11 bases between. Germline V CDR1 and CDR2: SGDLS, YYNGEE. This CDR3 has 13 residues.

This clonotype was found many times. The rearrangement joins TRBV12-3 or TRBV12-4 to TRBJ1-1, with D possibly being TRBD1 (5 bases). Trimming took off 8 bases at V and 4 bases at J, with 14 bases between the two ends. This CDR3 has 13 amino acids. Here the CDR3 DNA reads TGTGCCAGCGGGGGACTATCAGCCACTGAAGCTTTCTTT. Encoded protein: CASGGLSATEAFF.

This clonotype was recorded many times. This chain uses TRBV28 with TRBJ1-4; unclear D gene. This CDR3 spans 11 amino acids. Trimming stripped 8 bases from V and 7 bases from J, with 8 bases between. Germline V gene lookup returns CDR1 MDHEN and CDR2 SYDVKM. CDR3 in DNA: TGTGCCAGCCAAGCGAGTGAAAAACTGTTTTTT. Its protein product is CASQASEKLFF.

This clonotype has at least ten counts. The rearrangement uses TRBV2 and TRBJ1-4; D gene ambiguous. The ends were cut back, 4 bases at V and 5 bases at J, with 8 bases in the middle. Looked up from germline, CDR1 is SNHLY and CDR2 is FYNNEI. The CDR3 totals 13 residues. CDR3 DNA sequence: TGTGCCAGCAGTGTTAGCAGGAATGAAAAACTGTTTTTT. It yields the protein CASSVSRNEKLFF. Filled out from reference TRBV2 and TRBJ1-4, the complete variable domain reads EPEVTQTPSHQVTQMGQEVILRCVPISNHLYFYWYRQILGQKVEFLVSFYNNEISEKSEIFDDQFSVERPDGSNFTLKIRSTKLEDSAMYFCASSVSRNEKLFFGSGTQLSVL.

The genes are TRBV4-2 and TRBJ2-5; 7 nucleotides line up with TRBD1. The J segment lost 5 bases and the V segment lost 1 base, leaving 4 bases of the junction unmatched. The CDR3 sequence is 14 residues long. Germline values: CDR1 LGHNA, CDR2 YNFKEQ. DNA of the CDR3: TGTGCCAGCAGCCAAGTAGGGGGCCGGGAGACCCAGTACTTC. This codes for CASSQVGGRETQYF.

The rearrangement links TRBV6-2 or TRBV6-3 to TRBJ1-5; D is uncertain. The CDR3 is 14 amino acids. Germline CDR1 and CDR2: MNHEY and SVGEGT. The germline V and J ends were trimmed by 6 bases and 4 bases, with 13 bases remaining between them. The CDR3, as DNA: TGTGCCAGCAGCCAACAAGAGTGGAATCAGCCCCAGCATTTT. Translating it yields CASSQQEWNQPQHF.

This clonotype was observed at least ten times. The V call is TRBV7-8, the J call TRBJ2-7; 8 positions agree with TRBD1. CDR3 length: 15 amino acids. Per the germline V gene, CDR1 is SGHVS and CDR2 is FQNEAQ. V shed 5 bases and J 5 bases; nucleotides not matched to a gene: 11. The DNA of the CDR3 is TGTGCCAGCAGCGCCTACAGGACAGGGAGCGACGAGCAGTACTTC. Translated, it gives CASSAYRTGSDEQYF.

For this clonotype: Mismatch with germline at one junction end may stem from a read error. V and J are TRBV28 and TRBJ2-2; maybe TRBD1 (7 bases). From germline, CDR1 is MDHEN and CDR2 SYDVKM. CDR3 length: 13 residues. The CDR3 loop is CASRDRNTGGLFF. CDR3 in DNA: TGTGCCTCCCGGGACAGAAACACCGGGGGGCTGTTTTTT.

The chain carries TRBV3-1 and TRBJ1-5, with 10 bases lining up with TRBD1. J was trimmed by 4 bases and V by 1 base; bases with no gene match: 4. This CDR3 is 16 amino acids long. Per the germline V gene, CDR1 is LGHDT and CDR2 is YNNKEL (reference sequence). CDR3 amino acids: CASSQGDRGGNQPQHF. The CDR3 nucleotides read TGTGCCAGCAGCCAAGGGGACAGGGGCGGGAATCAGCCCCAGCATTTT.

This clonotype was observed a handful of times. The V and J genes are TRBV7-9 and TRBJ1-2; 7 bases match TRBD1. This CDR3 spans 15 amino acids. CDR1 is SEHNR and CDR2 is FQNEAQ in the germline V gene (reference sequence). With V trimmed by 1 base and J by 4 bases, 6 bases remained unmatched. CDR3 bases: TGTGCCAGCAGCTTAGTAGGGACAGCGTCCTATGGCTACACCTTC. It yields the protein CASSLVGTASYGYTF.

In this sample, this clonotype turned up many times. The chain has TRBV28 and TRBJ1-2, with TRBD1 as a possible D gene (6 bases). This CDR3 comprises 17 residues. In germline, CDR1 is MDHEN, CDR2 SYDVKM. With 3 bases removed from V and 5 bases from J, the gap between germline ends came to 22 bases. The CDR3 sequence is CASSFGFGGGDWYGYTF. As DNA, the CDR3 is TGTGCCAGCAGTTTTGGGTTTGGGGGCGGGGATTGGTATGGCTACACCTTC.

This clonotype occurred a few times. This chain uses TRBV7-2 with TRBJ1-3; D perhaps matches TRBD1 (5 bases). V lost 2 bases and J 2 bases, leaving 16 bases between the germline ends. The CDR3 runs 17 residues. Germline V lookup: CDR1 SGHTA, CDR2 FQGNSA. CDR3 DNA sequence: TGTGCCAGCAGCTTAACCCGTTGGGGGGGGGCTGGAAACACCATATATTTT. Protein product: CASSLTRWGGAGNTIYF.

In its sample, this clonotype was seen once. V gene TRBV20-1 combines with J gene TRBJ1-1, with D possibly matching TRBD1 (5 bases). This CDR3 is 13 amino acids long. Germline loops: CDR1 DFQATT, CDR2 SNEGSKA (reference sequence). Trimming shortened V by 3 bases and J by 11 bases, and 19 bases separated the two germline ends. Written as DNA, the CDR3 is TGCAGTGCTAGGTCGGTCAGGGCGGTAGACGCTTTCTTT. It codes for CSARSVRAVDAFF.

This clonotype came up once. The chain joins TRBV4-1 to TRBJ2-2; the D gene is possibly TRBD2 (7 bases). CDR1 MGHRA and CDR2 YSYEKL come from the germline V gene. The CDR3 is 14 amino acids. V lost 4 bases to trimming and J lost 6 bases, with 12 bases between them. As DNA, the CDR3 is TGCGCCAGCAGCCTACGCGGGGGCCCCGGGGAGCTGTTTTTT. This encodes CASSLRGGPGELFF.

This clonotype was picked up many times. CDR3 coding DNA: TGTGCCAGCAGCTACCAAACTAGCAATCAGCCCCAGCATTTT. Its translation is CASSYQTSNQPQHF. The genes are TRBV7-8 and TRBJ1-5; D unresolved. There are 14 residues in the CDR3. Germline V gene lookup returns CDR1 SGHVS and CDR2 FQNEAQ. The V and J ends lost 4 bases and 0 bases respectively, with 7 bases between them.

This clonotype was detected only a few times. The chain employs TRBV7-2 and TRBJ2-1; 8 bases align to TRBD2. The CDR3 totals 16 residues. The germline V gene encodes CDR1 SGHTA and CDR2 FQGNSA. V lost 4 bases and J lost 7; bases outside the gene matches: 12. This CDR3 is CASSYASAGGSNEQFF. The CDR3 nucleotides read TGTGCCAGCAGCTACGCTAGCGCGGGAGGATCGAATGAGCAGTTCTTC.

This clonotype was counted ten times or more. The rearrangement uses TRBV6-1 and TRBJ1-5; D is perhaps TRBD1 (5 bases). The V gene's germline CDR1 is MNHNS and CDR2 SASEGT. The V and J ends lost 6 bases and 1 base respectively, with 22 bases between them. CDR3 length: 18 amino acids. The CDR3 DNA is TGTGCCAGCAGCAGCGCAACGCTGGGTGAGGGGAGCAATCAGCCCCAGCATTTT. Its protein product is CASSSATLGEGSNQPQHF.

The chain carries TRBV20-1 and TRBJ2-7, with D maybe TRBD2 (6 bases). Between the trimmed V and J ends, which lost 6 bases and 4 bases, there was a span of 10 bases. CDR1 and CDR2 from the germline V gene are DFQATT and SNEGSKA (reference sequence). The CDR3 is 11 residues long. CDR3 DNA sequence: TGCAGTGCGGGGGGTATTTACGAGCAGTACTTC. The encoded protein is CSAGGIYEQYF.

In nucleotides, the CDR3 is TGTGCCAGCTACACTTGGGGGGGGACTGAAGCTTTCTTT. Translated, it gives CASYTWGGTEAFF. The gene calls are TRBV6-1 and TRBJ1-1, with D tentatively TRBD1 (5 bases). The CDR3 extends over 13 amino acids. Germline V CDR1 and CDR2: MNHNS, SASEGT. V was trimmed by 8 bases and J by 5 bases, leaving 15 bases between them.

This clonotype was seen at least ten times. This chain links TRBV6-2 or TRBV6-3 with TRBJ1-2; no clear D gene. The V gene lost 2 bases and the J gene lost 4 bases, with 11 bases spanning the gap. CDR3 size: 14 residues. The germline V gene encodes CDR1 MNHEY and CDR2 SVGEGT. The CDR3 sequence is CASSYDSHFYGYTF. In nucleotides, the CDR3 is TGTGCCAGCAGTTACGACTCGCACTTCTATGGCTACACCTTC.

In regard to this clonotype: A single base separates this from a much larger clone, so it may be a read error. V and J are TRBV28 and TRBJ1-1; 7 positions agree with TRBD1. The CDR3 covers 12 residues. From germline, CDR1 is MDHEN and CDR2 SYDVKM. The CDR3 region has the DNA TGTGCCTGCAGTTCTCCGACAGGGCGGGCTTTCTTT. It encodes CACSSPTGRAFF. Together with reference TRBV28 and TRBJ1-1, the CDR3 gives the full variable domain: DVKVTQSSRYLVKRTGEKVFLECVQDMDHENMFWYRQDPGLGLRLIYFSYDVKMKEKGDIPEGYSVSREKKERFSLILESASTNQTSMYLCACSSPTGRAFFGQGTRLTVV.